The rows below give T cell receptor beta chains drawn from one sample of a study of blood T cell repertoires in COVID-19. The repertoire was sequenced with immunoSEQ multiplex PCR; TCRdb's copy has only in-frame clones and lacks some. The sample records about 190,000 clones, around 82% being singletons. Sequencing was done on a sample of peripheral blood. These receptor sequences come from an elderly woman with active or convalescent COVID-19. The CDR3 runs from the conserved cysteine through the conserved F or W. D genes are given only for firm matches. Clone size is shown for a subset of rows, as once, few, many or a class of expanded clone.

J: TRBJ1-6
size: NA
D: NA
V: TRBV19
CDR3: CASSEGQRVNSPLHF
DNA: TGTGCCAGTAGTGAAGGACAGAGGGTGAATTCACCCCTCCACTTT

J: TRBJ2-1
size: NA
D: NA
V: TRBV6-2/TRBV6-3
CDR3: CASSYEGGAAYNEQFF
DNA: TGTGCCAGCAGTTACGAGGGGGGGGCGGCCTACAATGAGCAGTTCTTC

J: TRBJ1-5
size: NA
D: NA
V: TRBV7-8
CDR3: CASSLGLVGTTDGNQPQHF
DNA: TGTGCCAGCAGCTTAGGGTTGGTTGGGACAACGGACGGCAATCAGCCCCAGCATTTT

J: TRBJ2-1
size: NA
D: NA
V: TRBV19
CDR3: CASNGGLPNEQFF
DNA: TGTGCCAGTAATGGAGGACTACCCAATGAGCAGTTCTTC

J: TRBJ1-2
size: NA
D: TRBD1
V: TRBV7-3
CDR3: CASSLRGGNYGYTF
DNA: TGTGCCAGCAGCTTAAGAGGGGGCAACTATGGCTACACCTTC

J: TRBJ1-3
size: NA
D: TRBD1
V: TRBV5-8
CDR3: CASSLGDRGSTGNTIYF
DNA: TGTGCCAGCAGCTTGGGGGACAGGGGTTCTACTGGAAACACCATATATTTT

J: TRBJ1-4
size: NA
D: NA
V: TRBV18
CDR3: CASSPGPGGEDEKLFF
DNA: TGTGCCAGCTCACCCGGGCCAGGCGGGGAGGATGAAAAACTGTTTTTT

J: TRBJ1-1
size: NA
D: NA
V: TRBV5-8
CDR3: CASSSGFRAEAFF
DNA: TGTGCCAGCAGCTCAGGGTTCCGCGCTGAAGCTTTCTTT

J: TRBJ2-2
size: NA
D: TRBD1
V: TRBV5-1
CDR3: CASSTYGQGAITGELFF
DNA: TGCGCCAGCAGCACGTACGGACAGGGGGCAATCACCGGGGAGCTGTTTTTT

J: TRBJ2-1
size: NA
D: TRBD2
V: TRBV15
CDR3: CATSRQRGSYNEQFF
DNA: TGTGCCACCAGCAGACAGCGGGGCTCCTACAATGAGCAGTTCTTC

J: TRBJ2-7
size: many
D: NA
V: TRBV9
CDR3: CASRRPRGAFEQYF
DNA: TGTGCCAGCAGGAGACCCCGGGGGGCGTTCGAGCAGTACTTC

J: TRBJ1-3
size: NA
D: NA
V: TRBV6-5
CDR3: CASSPSFTAGNTIYF
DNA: TGTGCCAGCAGTCCGAGCTTCACCGCTGGAAACACCATATATTTT

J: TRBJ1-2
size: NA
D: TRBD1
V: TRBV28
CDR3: CASIPSPRDRVSGYTF
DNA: TGTGCCAGCATCCCTAGTCCCCGTGACAGGGTGAGTGGCTACACCTTC

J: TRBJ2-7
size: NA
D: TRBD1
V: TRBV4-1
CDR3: CASSYRQGKDEQYF
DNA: TGCGCCAGCAGCTACCGACAGGGGAAAGACGAGCAGTACTTC

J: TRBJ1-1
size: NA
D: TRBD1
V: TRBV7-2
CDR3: CASSLATGGTEAFF
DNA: TGTGCCAGCAGCTTAGCTACAGGGGGCACTGAAGCTTTCTTT

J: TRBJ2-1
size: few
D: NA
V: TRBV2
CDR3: CASSEGLANEQFF
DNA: TGTGCCAGCAGTGAAGGCCTAGCCAATGAGCAGTTCTTC

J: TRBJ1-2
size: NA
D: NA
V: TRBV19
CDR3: CASHQNYGYTF
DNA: TGTGCCAGCCACCAGAACTATGGCTACACCTTC

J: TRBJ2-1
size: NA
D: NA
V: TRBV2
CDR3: CASTADGANEQFF
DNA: TGTGCCAGCACGGCCGATGGGGCCAATGAGCAGTTCTTC

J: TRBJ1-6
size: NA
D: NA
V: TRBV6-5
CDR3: CASSYSRGRNSPLHF
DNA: TGTGCCAGCAGTTACTCGCGGGGGCGGAATTCACCCCTCCACTTT

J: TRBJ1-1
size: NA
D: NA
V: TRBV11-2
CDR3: CASSLVAGSTEAFF
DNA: TGTGCCAGCAGCTTAGTAGCCGGGAGCACTGAAGCTTTCTTT

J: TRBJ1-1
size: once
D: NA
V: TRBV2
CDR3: CASSRQLMNTEAFF
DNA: TGTGCCAGCAGCCGACAGCTGATGAACACTGAAGCTTTCTTT

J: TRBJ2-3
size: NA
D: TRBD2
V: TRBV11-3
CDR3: CASSSGTSGRGTDTQYF
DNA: TGTGCCAGCAGCTCGGGGACTAGCGGGAGGGGGACAGATACGCAGTATTTT